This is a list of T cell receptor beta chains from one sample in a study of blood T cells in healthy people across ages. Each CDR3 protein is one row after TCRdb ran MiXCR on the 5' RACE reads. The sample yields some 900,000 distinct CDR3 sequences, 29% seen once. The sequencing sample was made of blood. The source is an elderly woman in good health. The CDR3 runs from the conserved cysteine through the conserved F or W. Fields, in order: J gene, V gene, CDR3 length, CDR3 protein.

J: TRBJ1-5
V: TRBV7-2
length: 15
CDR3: CASSRPGGYNQPQHF

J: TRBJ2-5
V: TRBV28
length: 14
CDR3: CASGGRTPKETQYF

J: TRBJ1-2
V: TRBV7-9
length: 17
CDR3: CASSSGQGAMGYHGYTF

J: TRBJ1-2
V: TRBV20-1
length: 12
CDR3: CSARDEGHGYTF

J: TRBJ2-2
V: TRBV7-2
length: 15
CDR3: CASSLTGELTGELFF

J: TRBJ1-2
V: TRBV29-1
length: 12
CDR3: CSVGQGAVGYTF

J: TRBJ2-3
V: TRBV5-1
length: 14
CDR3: CASSLSLRVDTQYF

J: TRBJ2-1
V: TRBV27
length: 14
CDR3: CASSWRLAANEQFF

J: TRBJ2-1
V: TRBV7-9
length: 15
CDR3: CASSWTMSSYNEQFF

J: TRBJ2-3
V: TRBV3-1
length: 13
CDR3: CASSQGRVNTQYF

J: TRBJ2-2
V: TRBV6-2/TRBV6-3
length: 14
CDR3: CASRGGQRTGELFF

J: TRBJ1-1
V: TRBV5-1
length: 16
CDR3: CASSLEGQRINTEAFF

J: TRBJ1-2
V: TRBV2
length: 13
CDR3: CASSASPTVGYTF

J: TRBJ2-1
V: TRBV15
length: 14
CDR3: CATSRDLAGQEQFF

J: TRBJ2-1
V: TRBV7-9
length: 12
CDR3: CASRPTSGGQFF

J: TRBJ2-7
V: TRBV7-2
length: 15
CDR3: CASSLAGDISYEQYF

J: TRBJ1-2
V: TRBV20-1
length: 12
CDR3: CSAPPPSYGYTF

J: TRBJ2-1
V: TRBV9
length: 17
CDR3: CASSPRLVGGKYNEQFF

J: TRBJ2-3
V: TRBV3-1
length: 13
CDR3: CASSNPGGDTQYF

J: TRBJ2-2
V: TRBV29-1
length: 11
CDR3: CSGGATGELFF

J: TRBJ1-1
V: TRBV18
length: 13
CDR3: CASSPQGLMEAFF

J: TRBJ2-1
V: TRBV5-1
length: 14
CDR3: CASSWTSGGGEQFF

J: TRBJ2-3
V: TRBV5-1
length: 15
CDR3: CASSQEGVGADTQYF

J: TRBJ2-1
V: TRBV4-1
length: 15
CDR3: CASSKTSVSYNEQFF

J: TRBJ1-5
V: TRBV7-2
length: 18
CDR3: CASSLGTGPSYSNQPQHF